The TCR delta chain under discussion was sequenced for a study of delta chain sequences of gamma delta T cells (dated by TCRdb to about 2017). After removal of 2 bases from V and 0 bases from J, the junction retains 23 bases not matched to a gene. From the cysteine up to the phenylalanine, the CDR3 has a length of 22 residues. Only the CDR3 part of the read is kept: 66 bases, read in frame from the first base. CDR1 is given as GEAIGNYY and CDR2 as EKD, both from the germline V gene. This clone was seen more than once but under ten times. The clone's antigen remains unknown. No qualities accompany the bases; no much larger clone lies one base away. The library was made by 5' RACE. TCRdb names Illumina MiSeq as the instrument used. TCRdb reprocessed the public data with the CATT caller; entries with the same nucleotide sequence were combined afterwards. For this sample there are more than 2,000 delta-chain clones; approximately 6% appear just once. About 50% of the sample lies in the top ten.

Specimen: either unsorted cells or a sorted T cell fraction (not recorded which). The V gene is TRDV2 and the J gene is TRDJ1; 10 bases in the junction line up with TRDD3. The TCR was taken from a human donor in good health. The DNA reads TGTGCCTGTGACAAGGTCCCTACTTTGAGAGGGGGATACGGGGGTCACACCGATAAACTCATCTTT. Translated, it reads CACDKVPTLRGGYGGHTDKLIF.